This TCR beta chain was documented in a study of T cell repertoires in cytomegalovirus infection. Turning to the study itself: Carrying CMV and the relevant HLA type showed in public TCR beta signatures. Study-wide results and limits: Identification of carriers of CMV plus the relevant HLA was achieved through cumulative public TCR beta family frequency. The ex vivo response was dominated by HLA-C-restricted CMV-specific TCR beta clonotypes.

TCRdb re-analysed the reads in MiXCR, keeping a single row per CDR3 protein. In the table there are 300,000 to 400,000 distinct CDR3 sequences, more than 9% of which are singletons. This clonotype was counted between two and nine times. As yet, its antigen is unknown. Sequencing used PBMCs. The sequence was collected from a human donor in good health (CMV status not recorded). Some clones in this sample may be carry-over from other donors' samples.

DNA for the CDR3: TGTGCCAGTAGTATAGGGTGGGACACTGAAGCTTTCTTT. The encoded protein is CASSIGWDTEAFF. The chain combines TRBV19 with TRBJ1-1; D gene uncertain. Trimming shortened V by 1 base and J by 3 bases, and 6 bases separated the two germline ends. Germline CDR1 and CDR2: LNHDA and SQIVND (reference sequence). This CDR3 is 13 amino acids long.